Listed below are T cell receptor beta chains from one sample, sequenced in a study of T cell repertoires in cytomegalovirus infection. A single record per CDR3 protein comes from TCRdb applying MiXCR to the reads. This table has approximately 730,000 distinct CDR3 sequences, 25% to 35% appearing once. For these receptors, no antigen is known. The sample here was cultured CD8+ T cells from PBMCs, taken from culture after CMV antigen stimulation. Receptors originate from a human donor in good health (CMV status not recorded). Some clones in this sample may be carry-over from other donors' samples. The CDR3 runs from the conserved cysteine through the conserved F or W. D genes are given only for firm matches. Clone size is given for some rows only: seen once, a few or many times, or a class if the clone is expanded.

clone_size	d_call	v_call	j_call	cdr3_aa	cdr3_nt
NA	NA	TRBV11-2	TRBJ2-1	CASSSVIRRSYNEQFF	TGTGCCAGCAGCTCGGTTATCCGTCGGTCCTACAATGAGCAGTTCTTC
many	NA	TRBV12-3/TRBV12-4	TRBJ1-5	CASSPRPSNQPQHF	TGTGCCAGCAGCCCACGTCCTAGCAATCAGCCCCAGCATTTT
many	NA	TRBV25-1	TRBJ2-1	CASSGGGPYNEQFF	TGTGCCAGCTCCGGAGGGGGTCCCTACAATGAGCAGTTCTTC
NA	TRBD1	TRBV28	TRBJ1-5	CASSYRTRDRDDSSNQPQHF	TGTGCCAGCAGTTACAGAACTAGGGACAGGGATGATAGTAGCAATCAGCCCCAGCATTTT
once	NA	TRBV9	TRBJ1-5	CASSVRSNQPQHF	TGTGCCAGCAGCGTACGCAGCAATCAGCCCCAGCATTTT
NA	NA	TRBV5-5	TRBJ2-3	CASSLEGPSTDTQYF	TGTGCCAGCAGCTTGGAAGGGCCTAGCACAGATACGCAGTATTTT
NA	NA	TRBV5-8	TRBJ1-2	CASSPSSYGYTF	TGTGCCAGCAGCCCTTCGAGCTATGGCTACACCTTC
NA	NA	TRBV10-3	TRBJ1-4	CAIIESPGTRNEKLFF	TGTGCCATCATTGAGTCTCCCGGGACCCGAAATGAAAAACTGTTTTTT
once	NA	TRBV11-2	TRBJ1-1	CASSASFPEAFF	TGTGCCAGCAGCGCGAGTTTCCCTGAAGCTTTCTTT
NA	NA	TRBV20-1	TRBJ2-7	CSARGEGREQYF	TGCAGTGCTAGAGGGGAAGGGCGCGAGCAGTACTTC
NA	NA	TRBV27	TRBJ1-5	CASSLSFGVLQPQHF	TGTGCCAGCAGTTTATCGTTTGGAGTACTGCAGCCCCAGCATTTT
few	NA	TRBV6-6	TRBJ2-7	CASSYSVSGQGDPYEQYF	TGTGCCAGCAGTTACTCGGTGTCCGGCCAAGGTGATCCCTACGAGCAGTACTTC
NA	NA	TRBV12-3/TRBV12-4	TRBJ1-6	CASSFGRQNSPLHF	TGTGCCAGCAGTTTTGGCAGGCAGAATTCACCCCTCCACTTT
NA	NA	TRBV19	TRBJ1-3	CASIDKPGSGNTTYF	TGTGCCAGTATTGATAAACCAGGGTCTGGAAACACCACATATTTT
NA	TRBD1	TRBV19	TRBJ1-2	CASSRGDRGREDYGYTF	TGTGCCAGTAGCCGCGGGGACAGGGGGCGCGAGGACTATGGCTACACCTTC
many	NA	TRBV7-8	TRBJ1-1	CASSEPITGPMNTEAFF	TGTGCCAGCAGCGAACCCATTACAGGGCCTATGAACACTGAAGCTTTCTTT
few	NA	TRBV12-3/TRBV12-4	TRBJ1-4	CASSLNRVNEKLFF	TGTGCCAGCAGTTTGAACAGGGTCAATGAAAAACTGTTTTTT
NA	NA	TRBV5-1	TRBJ1-1	CASSLTGKGTNTEAFF	TGCGCCAGCAGCTTGACAGGGAAGGGGACAAACACTGAAGCTTTCTTT
few	NA	TRBV12-3/TRBV12-4	TRBJ1-5	CASRHRYQPQHF	TGTGCCAGCAGGCATCGGTATCAGCCCCAGCATTTT
few	NA	TRBV9	TRBJ1-2	CASSALTGMENYGYTF	TGTGCCAGCAGCGCCCTTACAGGGATGGAGAACTATGGCTACACCTTC
NA	NA	TRBV4-1	TRBJ2-1	CASSQDYADAVRNEQFF	TGCGCCAGCAGCCAAGATTATGCGGACGCCGTCCGTAATGAGCAGTTCTTC
few	TRBD1	TRBV25-1	TRBJ2-2	CASSESGNRGSFLNTGELFF	TGTGCCAGCAGTGAGTCCGGAAACAGGGGATCTTTTTTGAACACCGGGGAGCTGTTTTTT
few	NA	TRBV5-1	TRBJ1-2	CASSVGGPGYTF	TGCGCCAGCAGCGTCGGGGGTCCTGGCTACACCTTC
few	NA	TRBV12-3/TRBV12-4	TRBJ1-5	CASRIQGRDQPQHF	TGTGCCAGCAGGATACAGGGAAGAGACCAGCCCCAGCATTTT
many	NA	TRBV4-1	TRBJ1-5	CASSYTNSNQPQHF	TGCGCCAGCAGTTACACCAATAGCAATCAGCCCCAGCATTTT
NA	NA	TRBV29-1	TRBJ2-7	CSVEDSGYEQYF	TGCAGCGTTGAAGATTCGGGGTACGAGCAGTACTTC
few	TRBD1	TRBV7-9	TRBJ2-1	CASSLPGQANEQFF	TGTGCCAGCAGCTTACCAGGACAGGCGAATGAGCAGTTCTTC
many	NA	TRBV6-6	TRBJ1-1	CASSTGGNTEAFF	TGTGCCAGCAGCACAGGAGGGAACACTGAAGCTTTCTTT
few	NA	TRBV27	TRBJ2-1	CASRPGMGSSYNEQFF	TGTGCCAGCAGACCCGGGATGGGGAGCTCCTACAATGAGCAGTTCTTC
NA	NA	TRBV7-6	TRBJ1-2	CASSLVRASGPLLHGYTF	TGTGCCAGCAGCTTAGTCAGGGCCTCTGGCCCACTCCTTCATGGCTACACCTTC
NA	TRBD1	TRBV15	TRBJ2-7	CATSETGGFYEQYF	TGTGCCACCAGCGAGACAGGGGGTTTCTACGAGCAGTACTTC
NA	TRBD1	TRBV5-5	TRBJ2-7	CASSLRQGDSYEQYF	TGTGCCAGCAGCTTGCGACAGGGAGACTCCTACGAGCAGTACTTC
NA	NA	TRBV27	TRBJ2-2	CASSFIGVTTNTGELFF	TGTGCCAGCAGTTTTATAGGTGTGACCACGAACACCGGGGAGCTGTTTTTT
NA	NA	TRBV12-3/TRBV12-4	TRBJ2-7	CASSLALDEQYF	TGTGCCAGCAGTTTAGCGTTGGACGAGCAGTACTTC
few	NA	TRBV12-5	TRBJ1-5	CASGPSYSNQPQHF	TGTGCTAGTGGTCCCTCATATAGCAATCAGCCCCAGCATTTT
NA	NA	TRBV6-6	TRBJ1-5	CASSSLGSGPGNQPQHF	TGTGCCAGCAGTTCCTTAGGCTCGGGACCCGGCAATCAGCCCCAGCATTTT
few	TRBD1	TRBV6-2/TRBV6-3	TRBJ2-7	CASSYPYRDRDSYEQYF	TGTGCCAGCAGTTACCCGTACCGGGACAGAGACTCCTACGAGCAGTACTTC
many	NA	TRBV7-2	TRBJ2-2	CASSSDDTGELFF	TGTGCCAGCAGCTCGGATGACACCGGGGAGCTGTTTTTT
NA	TRBD2	TRBV5-4	TRBJ2-5	CASSPALVAGEQETQYF	TGTGCCAGCAGCCCCGCTCTAGTAGCGGGGGAACAAGAGACCCAGTACTTC
NA	NA	TRBV7-9	TRBJ1-2	CASSGDRTLGADNYGYTF	TGTGCCAGCAGCGGAGACAGAACCCTGGGCGCGGATAACTATGGCTACACCTTC
NA	NA	TRBV12-3/TRBV12-4	TRBJ2-1	CASTAGRSSYNEQFF	TGTGCCAGCACCGCCGGGCGGAGCTCCTACAATGAGCAGTTCTTC
few	TRBD1	TRBV5-1	TRBJ1-2	CASNDRGRSYGYTF	TGCGCCAGCAATGACAGGGGAAGAAGCTATGGCTACACCTTC
many	NA	TRBV7-8	TRBJ2-1	CASSLDSRAGIYNEQFF	TGTGCCAGCAGCTTAGATTCAAGGGCGGGAATATACAATGAGCAGTTCTTC
NA	NA	TRBV5-6	TRBJ1-1	CASSLGPNEAFF	TGTGCCAGCAGTCTGGGGCCGAATGAAGCTTTCTTT
NA	NA	TRBV4-1	TRBJ2-1	CASSHYMSSYNEQFF	TGCGCCAGCAGCCATTACATGAGCTCCTACAATGAGCAGTTCTTC
few	TRBD1	TRBV15	TRBJ2-3	CATSDRGAADTQYF	TGTGCCACCAGCGACAGGGGAGCCGCAGATACGCAGTATTTT
NA	NA	TRBV29-1	TRBJ1-6	CSVGLDSNSPLHF	TGCAGCGTTGGTCTGGACAGCAATTCACCCCTCCACTTT
NA	NA	TRBV12-3/TRBV12-4	TRBJ1-3	CASSLGPGSDRTGNTIYF	TGTGCCAGCAGTTTAGGCCCGGGGTCCGACCGGACTGGAAACACCATATATTTT
many	NA	TRBV7-9	TRBJ2-5	CASTPGGRETQYF	TGTGCCAGCACCCCAGGGGGGCGAGAGACCCAGTACTTC
NA	TRBD1	TRBV7-9	TRBJ1-2	CASSSGTENYGYTF	TGTGCCAGCAGCTCCGGGACAGAAAACTATGGCTACACCTTC
many	NA	TRBV7-6	TRBJ1-2	CASSLEVTDYGYTF	TGTGCCAGCAGCTTAGAGGTGACGGACTATGGCTACACCTTC
few	NA	TRBV18	TRBJ1-6	CASSLTDNNSPLHF	TGTGCCAGCTCACTGACAGATAATAATTCACCCCTCCACTTT
NA	TRBD2	TRBV6-6	TRBJ2-5	CASSHGRVGRETQYF	TGTGCCAGCAGCCACGGGAGGGTGGGAAGGGAGACCCAGTACTTC
NA	NA	TRBV27	TRBJ2-1	CASSLRGPHEQFF	TGTGCCAGCAGCTTGCGGGGGCCCCATGAGCAGTTCTTC
NA	TRBD2	TRBV7-2	TRBJ2-3	CAGSLGGRLAGGGNTDTQYF	TGTGCCGGCAGCTTAGGGGGGCGTCTAGCGGGGGGGGGAAACACAGATACGCAGTATTTT
NA	NA	TRBV28	TRBJ1-3	CASSLPGDGNTIYF	TGTGCCAGCAGTTTGCCCGGGGACGGAAACACCATATATTTT
NA	NA	TRBV7-4	TRBJ1-1	CASSLGSSRNTEAFF	TGTGCCAGCAGCTTAGGATCCTCGAGGAACACTGAAGCTTTCTTT